What follows describes a single T cell receptor (beta chain). Its antigen remains unidentified. This record comes from a study of cytomegalovirus exposure and HLA in healthy donors. Study-wide results and limits: V- and J-gene trimming of TCR beta was linked (in a later analysis) to a missense DCLRE1C variant. Indistinguishability led to the exclusion of some V segments, TRBV6-2 and TRBV6-3 included.

With 60 Vbeta and 13 Jbeta primers, the PCR was carried out. Here immunoSEQ multiplex PCR was the method, and the copy in TCRdb shows in-frame clones only, minus some. The repertoire holds about 160,000 clones, with roughly 83% as singletons. In germline, CDR1 is WNHNN, CDR2 SYGVQD (reference sequence). The trim removed 5 bases at V and 1 base at J, leaving 2 bases unmatched. The CDR3 has 14 residues. The chain recombines TRBV10-1 with TRBJ2-7, with TRBD1 matching over 10 bases. Sequenced input: PBMCs. The receptor was derived from a woman younger than 35 in good health and CMV-seronegative. The CDR3 DNA is TGCGCCAGCAGTAGGACAGGGGGTTCCTACGAGCAGTACTTC. Its protein is CASSRTGGSYEQYF.